This T cell receptor beta chain was sequenced during a study of cytomegalovirus exposure and HLA in healthy donors. Germline values: CDR1 SGHDT, CDR2 YYEEEE. The CDR3 runs 16 residues. With 4 bases clipped from V and 0 bases from J, the junction kept 7 bases outside the gene matches. Healthy bone marrow donors made up the donors. PCR used 60 Vbeta primers and 13 Jbeta primers. Generated by immunoSEQ multiplex PCR, the TCRdb table keeps only in-frame clones and is missing some. The table lists about 160,000 clones, under 80% of them singletons, with roughly 2% in the top ten. Study-level findings and limits: V- and J-gene trimming of TCR beta was linked (in a later analysis) to a missense DCLRE1C variant. Analysis performed later found 16,951 TCR beta sequences associated with HLA alleles at 0.05 false discovery rate.

A note on this clone: The antigen remains unidentified.

The sample was PBMCs. This chain joins TRBV5-6 and TRBJ1-5; TRBD1 agrees at 7 bases. The TCR was taken from a female donor in good health and CMV-seronegative. CDR3 bases: TGTGCCAGCAGCCGGACAGGAGCTTATAGCAATCAGCCCCAGCATTTT. It encodes CASSRTGAYSNQPQHF.